This T cell receptor (beta chain) was identified during a study of cytomegalovirus exposure and HLA in healthy donors. Study overall: The Caucasian-associated ancestry cluster held around four fifths of roughly 400 genotyped donors.

Whole-study findings and limits: An analysis that was carried out later associated some 17,000 TCR beta sequences with HLA alleles at 0.05 false discovery rate. Reports state that TCR beta sequences accurately predicted most subjects' HLA-A and HLA-B alleles.

Worth noting for this clone: Its matching antigen is unknown.

A multiplex PCR was run with 60 Vbeta primers and 13 Jbeta primers. Here immunoSEQ multiplex PCR was the method, and the copy in TCRdb shows in-frame clones only, minus some. The sample holds around 140,000 clones, approximately 82% seen once. This clonotype originated in a man aged 35 to 55 in good health and CMV-seronegative. Material for sequencing was PBMCs.

CDR3 sequence: CSASVYEQYF. CDR3 DNA sequence: TGCAGTGCTAGCGTATACGAGCAGTACTTC. The chain is built from TRBV20-1 and TRBJ2-7, with D unresolved. V lost 3 bases to trimming and J lost 4 bases, with 4 bases between them. Looked up from germline, CDR1 is DFQATT and CDR2 is SNEGSKA (reference sequence). The CDR3 runs 10 residues.